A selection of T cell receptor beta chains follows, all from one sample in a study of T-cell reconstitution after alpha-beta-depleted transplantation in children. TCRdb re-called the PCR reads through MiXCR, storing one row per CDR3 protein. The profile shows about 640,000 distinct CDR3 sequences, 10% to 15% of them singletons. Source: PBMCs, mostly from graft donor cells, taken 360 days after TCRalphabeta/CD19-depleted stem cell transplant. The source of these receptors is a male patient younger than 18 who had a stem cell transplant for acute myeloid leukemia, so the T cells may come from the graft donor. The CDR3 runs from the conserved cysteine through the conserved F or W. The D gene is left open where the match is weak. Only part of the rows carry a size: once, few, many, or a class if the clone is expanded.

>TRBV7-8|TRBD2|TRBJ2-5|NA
CASRLTSGRWETQYF
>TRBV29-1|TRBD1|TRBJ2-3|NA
CSVPGQVLTDTQYF
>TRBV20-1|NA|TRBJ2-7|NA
CSAPGESSYEQYF
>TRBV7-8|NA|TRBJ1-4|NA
CASSFLATNEKLFF
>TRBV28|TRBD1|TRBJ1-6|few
CASSFALGTGFSPLHF
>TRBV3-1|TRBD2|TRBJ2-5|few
CASSRLAGVRQETQYF
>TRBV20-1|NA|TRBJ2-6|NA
CSARDGSPGANVLTF
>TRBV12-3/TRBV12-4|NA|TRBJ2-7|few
CASSFDRRTFPYEQYF
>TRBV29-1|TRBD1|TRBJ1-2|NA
CSVLDRGLVGYTF
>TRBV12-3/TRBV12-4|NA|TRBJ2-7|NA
CASSEGHQRLQYF
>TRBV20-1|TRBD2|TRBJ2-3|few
CSAPLSSGPLFSTDTQYF
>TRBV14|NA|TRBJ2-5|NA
CASSQTLRRNQETQYF
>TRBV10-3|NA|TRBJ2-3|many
CASALAADTQYF
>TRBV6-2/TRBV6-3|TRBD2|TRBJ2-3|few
CASSRAGMDTQYF
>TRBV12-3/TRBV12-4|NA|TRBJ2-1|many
CASSFYPPWGLYNEQFF
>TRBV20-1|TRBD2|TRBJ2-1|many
CSASRTSANNEQFF
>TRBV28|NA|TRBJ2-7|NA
CAISSGFDTYEQYF
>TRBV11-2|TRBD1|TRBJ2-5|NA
CASSSPLDRVGVRETQYF
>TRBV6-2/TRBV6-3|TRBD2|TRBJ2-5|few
CASTSPAGETQYF
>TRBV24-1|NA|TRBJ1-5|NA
CATSDRGPSGQPQHF
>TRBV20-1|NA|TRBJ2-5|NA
CSAIGKYQETQYF
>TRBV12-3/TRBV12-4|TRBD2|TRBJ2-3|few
CASSLGTGLAGTDTQYF
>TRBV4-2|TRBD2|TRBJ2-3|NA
CASSQENSGSTDTQYF
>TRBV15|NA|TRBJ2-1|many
CATSRDLVAGAYNEQFF
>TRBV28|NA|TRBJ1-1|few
CASRRPYRDTEAFF
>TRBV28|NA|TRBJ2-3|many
CASSPSLGGEGVTDTQYF
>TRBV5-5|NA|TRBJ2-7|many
CASSLGRFSYEQYF
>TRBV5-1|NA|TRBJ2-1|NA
CASSLAELAGEQFF
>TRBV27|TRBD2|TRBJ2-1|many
CASSLLLAGGPYNEQFF
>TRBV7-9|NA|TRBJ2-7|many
CASSLSPSHEQYF
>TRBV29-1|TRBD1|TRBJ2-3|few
CSVEWDRGLSATQYF
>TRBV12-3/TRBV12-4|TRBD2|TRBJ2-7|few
CASSVGLAGTGYEQYF
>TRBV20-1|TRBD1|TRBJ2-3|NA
CSASWGTATQDTQYF
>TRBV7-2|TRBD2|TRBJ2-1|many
CASRTSGLPNEQFF
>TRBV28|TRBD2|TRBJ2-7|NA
CASSYSRRLAGGWNEQYF
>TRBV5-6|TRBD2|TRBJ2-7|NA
CASSLLAGPRQAQYF
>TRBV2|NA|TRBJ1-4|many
CASSEGPSTNEKLFF
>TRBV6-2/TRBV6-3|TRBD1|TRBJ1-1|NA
CASSRPPGQGILNTEAFF
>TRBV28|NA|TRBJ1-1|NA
CASSFRRRNTEAFF
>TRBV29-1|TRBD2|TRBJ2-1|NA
CSVVLAELYNEQFF
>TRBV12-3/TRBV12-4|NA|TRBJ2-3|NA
CASELPRTDTQYF
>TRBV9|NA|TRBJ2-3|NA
CASSVAEGPPDTQYF